Sequencing of this TCR beta chain was carried out in a study of OX40 agonist ivuxolimab in advanced cancers. The overall study: Every patient in dose escalation had hepatocellular carcinoma, melanoma, renal cell or head and neck cancer. Mean age approximately 66 years, range roughly 20 to 85; 82.7% male. Partial response was recorded in three patients: one hepatocellular carcinoma and two cutaneous melanoma cases.

TCRdb's copy holds only in-frame clones and misses some; the assay was immunoSEQ multiplex PCR. The table records more than 55,000 clones, over 70% of them present only once. This CDR3 region has 16 residues. Trimming shortened V by 0 bases and J by 1 base, and 10 bases separated the two germline ends. Germline CDR1 reads LNHDA; CDR2 reads SQIVND (reference sequence). The chain recombines TRBV19 with TRBJ1-5; D gene unclear. The sample in question was CD4+ or CD8+ T cells sorted from blood, obtained in a trial of the OX40 agonist ivuxolimab. This TCR was recovered from an adult with an advanced solid tumor such as melanoma, head and neck, liver or kidney cancer. This chain's CDR3 is CASSIEQIKSNQPQHF. The CDR3 DNA reads TGTGCCAGTAGTATAGAACAGATAAAGAGCAATCAGCCCCAGCATTTT.